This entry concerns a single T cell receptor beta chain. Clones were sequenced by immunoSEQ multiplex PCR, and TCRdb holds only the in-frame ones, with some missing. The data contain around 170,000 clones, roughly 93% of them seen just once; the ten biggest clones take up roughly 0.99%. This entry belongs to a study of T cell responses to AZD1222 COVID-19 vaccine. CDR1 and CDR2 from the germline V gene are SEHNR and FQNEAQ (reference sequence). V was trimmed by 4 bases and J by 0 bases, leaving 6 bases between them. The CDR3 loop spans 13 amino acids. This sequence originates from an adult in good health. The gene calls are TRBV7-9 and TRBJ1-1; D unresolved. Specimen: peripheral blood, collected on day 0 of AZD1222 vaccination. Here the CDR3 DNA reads TGTGCCAGCAGCTGGGAGCTGAACACTGAAGCTTTCTTT. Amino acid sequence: CASSWELNTEAFF.